The 20 T cell receptor beta chains below were found in one sample sequenced in a study of T cells in Graves' hyperthyroidism and ophthalmopathy. Amplification targeted TCR beta CDR3 regions from RNA transcripts. HTBI primers drove first-round RT-PCR of the TCR CDR3. Via MiXCR, TCRdb re-called the multiplex PCR reads, giving one row per CDR3 protein. Of about 380,000 distinct CDR3 sequences in the sample, under 20% were seen once. Sequencing input: blood. The receptors shown here come from a man aged 18 to 30 with Graves' ophthalmopathy.

In the case of this clonotype: This could be a read error, since a much larger clone is one nucleotide away. The chain has TRBV7-9 and TRBJ1-2; 8 nucleotides line up with TRBD1. Germline V gene data show CDR1 as SEHNR and CDR2 as FQNEAQ (reference sequence). The CDR3 is 19 amino acids. CDR3 protein: CASRLGGWTGPLTSYGYTF. The CDR3 region has the DNA TGTGCCAGCAGATTAGGGGGCTGGACAGGGCCCTTAACATCCTATGGCTACACCTTC.

This clonotype came up a few times. The chain combines TRBV20-1 with TRBJ2-7, with D unclear. Trimming removed 6 bases from V and 5 bases from J, with 8 bases in between. The germline V gene has CDR1 DFQATT and CDR2 SNEGSKA (reference sequence). This CDR3 comprises 10 residues. CDR3 sequence reads: CSATNDEQYF. The CDR3 DNA reads TGCAGTGCCACTAACGACGAGCAGTACTTC.

This clonotype was found many times. V gene TRBV7-9 combines with J gene TRBJ2-5; D is tentatively TRBD1 or TRBD2 (5 bases each). The CDR3 runs 16 residues. The germline V and J ends were trimmed by 4 bases and 2 bases, with 17 bases remaining between them. CDR1 is SEHNR, CDR2 FQNEAQ, per germline (reference sequence). CDR3 sequence reads: CASSWGPPSDQETQYF. As DNA, the CDR3 is TGTGCCAGCAGCTGGGGACCGCCGTCGGATCAAGAGACCCAGTACTTC.

This clonotype was counted only a few times. The CDR3: CSVVPDRGSREQYF. CDR3 nucleotide sequence: TGCAGCGTTGTCCCGGACAGGGGGTCTCGAGAGCAGTACTTC. The chain employs TRBV29-1 and TRBJ2-7; 10 bases map to TRBD1. Trimming removed 4 bases from V and 7 bases from J; junction bases left unmatched: 10. CDR3 size: 14 residues. Germline assignment: CDR1 SQVTM and CDR2 ANQGSEA.

The chain uses TRBV5-1 and TRBJ2-4; TRBD1 agrees at 10 bases. Germline CDR1 is SGHRS and CDR2 is YFSETQ. The CDR3 consists of 15 residues. The ends lost 3 bases at V and 6 bases at J; junction bases unmatched: 6. CDR3 in DNA: TGCGCCAGCAGCTCCGGGACAGGGGTTTCAAACATTCAGTACTTC. The encoded protein is CASSSGTGVSNIQYF.

This clonotype showed up many times. The rearrangement joins TRBV20-1 to TRBJ1-2; the match to TRBD1 covers 8 bases. Trimming removed 5 bases from V and 7 bases from J; junction bases left unmatched: 12. In germline, CDR1 is DFQATT, CDR2 SNEGSKA (reference sequence). The CDR3 covers 14 residues. CDR3 protein: CSADQGQATSGYTF. CDR3 in DNA: TGCAGTGCTGACCAGGGACAGGCAACTAGTGGCTACACCTTC.

The J gene is TRBJ2-2, the V gene TRBV9; 8 nucleotides line up with TRBD1. This CDR3 has 14 residues. Germline V CDR1 and CDR2: SGDLS, YYNGEE. Trimming cost V 3 bases and J 6 bases; bases outside gene matches: 4. The CDR3 coding sequence is TGTGCCAGCAGCGGGACAGGGAATCCCGGGGAGCTGTTTTTT. Its protein product is CASSGTGNPGELFF. Full variable domain (remainder filled in from reference TRBV9 and TRBJ2-2): DSGVTQTPKHLITATGQRVTLRCSPRSGDLSVYWYQQSLDQGLQFLIQYYNGEERAKGNILERFSAQQFPDLHSELNLSSLELGDSALYFCASSGTGNPGELFFGEGSRLTVL.

With regard to this clonotype: Relative to the germline gene, one junction end is altered; a read error may explain this. The chain uses TRBV2 and TRBJ2-1; 11 bases fit TRBD1. The CDR3 loop spans 16 amino acids. Looked up from germline, CDR1 is SNHLY and CDR2 is FYNNEI. CDR3 in DNA: TGTGCCAGCAGTGAACTGGGACAGGGGGGATACAGTGAGCAGTTCTTC. This gives the protein CASSELGQGGYSEQFF.

In this sample, this clonotype turned up many times. The V and J genes are TRBV3-1 and TRBJ2-3, with unresolved D. The V end lost 0 bases, the J end lost 6 bases, and 10 bases lay between the germline ends. The CDR3 totals 14 residues. Germline-derived CDR1 and CDR2 are LGHDT and YNNKEL (reference sequence). CDR3 sequence: CASSQDPLWDTQYF. Here the CDR3 DNA reads TGTGCCAGCAGCCAAGACCCTCTATGGGATACGCAGTATTTT.

At least ten counts were recorded for this clonotype. The genes are TRBV7-2 and TRBJ1-4; D ambiguous. Trimming took off 7 bases at V and 10 bases at J, with 16 bases between the two ends. The CDR3 runs 13 residues. Germline loops: CDR1 SGHTA, CDR2 FQGNSA. The DNA of the CDR3 is TGTGCCAGCACCCTGGGTCCTTCTGGAAAACTGTTTTTT. Its protein is CASTLGPSGKLFF.

This clonotype has a count of ten or more. The chain couples TRBV24-1 to TRBJ2-3, with D maybe TRBD1 (5 bases). Germline CDR1 reads KGHDR; CDR2 reads SFDVKD. V was cut by 7 bases and J by 6 bases, with 10 bases left in between. The CDR3 is 12 residues long. CDR3 region: CATRGEVDTQYF. The CDR3 DNA reads as TGTGCCACCAGAGGGGAAGTGGATACGCAGTATTTT.

This clonotype came up many times. The V and J genes are TRBV11-2 and TRBJ2-3, with a possible D match to TRBD1 (6 bases). The V end was cut by 3 bases, the J end by 4 bases, with 20 bases between. Germline values: CDR1 SGHAT, CDR2 FQNNGV. The CDR3 covers 17 residues. CDR3 loop: CASSFGQGNIRADTQYF. DNA of the CDR3: TGTGCCAGCAGCTTTGGGCAGGGGAATATTCGGGCAGATACGCAGTATTTT.

The chain links TRBV29-1 to TRBJ2-3; the D gene is possibly TRBD2 (6 bases). The CDR3 is 11 amino acids. Germline V gene lookup returns CDR1 SQVTM and CDR2 ANQGSEA. V lost 6 bases and J 6 bases, leaving 10 bases between the germline ends. CDR3 protein: CSVGGWDTQYF. The CDR3 DNA follows: TGCAGCGTGGGGGGATGGGATACGCAGTATTTT.

The table lists this clonotype with many counts. The chain carries TRBV7-7 and TRBJ1-1; 7 bases fit TRBD1. Looked up from germline, CDR1 is SSHAT and CDR2 is FNYEAQ (reference sequence). CDR3 length equals 16 residues. V lost 5 bases, J lost 2 bases, and 11 bases stayed unmatched. CDR3 region: CASSHRTGESNTEAFF. In DNA, the CDR3 is TGTGCCAGCAGCCATCGGACAGGAGAATCAAACACTGAAGCTTTCTTT.

This clonotype has just a few counts. The rearrangement links TRBV27 to TRBJ2-3, with D possibly TRBD2 on 5 matching bases. The V gene's germline CDR1 is MNHEY and CDR2 SMNVEV (reference sequence). V lost 6 bases and J 3 bases, leaving 10 bases between the germline ends. The CDR3 extends over 13 amino acids. In nucleotides, the CDR3 is TGTGCCAGCAGACCCGGGGATACAGATACGCAGTATTTT. As protein: CASRPGDTDTQYF.

This clonotype was seen a few times. V usage is TRBV6-1 and J usage is TRBJ1-2; D call uncertain. Germline V gives CDR1 MNHNS, CDR2 SASEGT. This CDR3 region has 11 residues. Deletions cut 4 bases from V and 3 bases from J, with 3 bases between. For the CDR3, the DNA is TGTGCCAGCAGTGGGCACTATGGCTACACCTTC. This encodes CASSGHYGYTF.

This clonotype was counted a few times. The chain carries TRBV20-1 and TRBJ1-4; no firm D call. V dropped 5 bases and J dropped 5 bases, with 12 bases sitting between them. The CDR3 has 13 amino acids. Germline CDR1 reads DFQATT; CDR2 reads SNEGSKA (reference sequence). The CDR3 region has the DNA TGCAGTGCTCAGGACGGACGGAATGAAAAACTGTTTTTT. Protein product: CSAQDGRNEKLFF.

This clonotype was counted ten times or more. The chain combines TRBV5-1 with TRBJ2-5, with a weak D call TRBD2 (5 bases). CDR1 is SGHRS, CDR2 YFSETQ, per germline. Trimming removed 0 bases from V and 5 bases from J, with 11 bases in between. The CDR3 has 14 amino acids. In DNA, the CDR3 is TGCGCCAGCAGCTTGGGACTACCGGGGGAGACCCAGTACTTC. It translates to CASSLGLPGETQYF.

This clonotype showed up many times. The chain uses TRBV6-2 or TRBV6-3 and TRBJ1-1; 7 bases are a match to TRBD1. The J segment lost 0 bases and the V segment lost 7 bases, leaving 2 bases of the junction unmatched. The CDR3 totals 13 residues. Germline CDR1 reads MNHEY; CDR2 reads SVGEGT. The CDR3 nucleotides are TGTGCCAGCACAGGACAGGTGAACACTGAAGCTTTCTTT. Protein sequence: CASTGQVNTEAFF.

CDR3 nucleotides: TGCGCCAGCAGCAAGACTAGCGGGGTTCGCACAGATACGCAGTATTTT. Amino acid sequence: CASSKTSGVRTDTQYF. J is TRBJ2-3 and V is TRBV5-1; TRBD2 agrees at 11 bases. The CDR3 consists of 16 residues. Germline CDR1 and CDR2: SGHRS and YFSETQ. J gave up 1 base and V 4 bases, and 5 bases lay outside the gene matches.